The source of this T cell receptor (beta chain) is a study of T cell changes during pregnancy in multiple sclerosis. Here immunoSEQ multiplex PCR was the method, and the copy in TCRdb shows in-frame clones only, minus some. This table has roughly 88,000 clones, 92% appearing once. This TCR derives from a female donor with multiple sclerosis, enrolled in a pregnancy study. This specimen consisted of peripheral blood, obtained in the first trimester of pregnancy.

The CDR3 coding sequence is TGCGCCAGCAGCCCTAGCCCGGGCTACAATGAGCAGTTCTTC. As protein: CASSPSPGYNEQFF. The V gene is TRBV5-1, the J gene TRBJ2-1, with D possibly being TRBD2 (5 bases). The germline V gene has CDR1 SGHRS and CDR2 YFSETQ. V was pared by 4 bases and J by 3 bases, with 11 bases between. The CDR3 runs to 14 residues. Full variable domain (remainder filled in from reference TRBV5-1 and TRBJ2-1): KAGVTQTPRYLIKTRGQQVTLSCSPISGHRSVSWYQQTPGQGLQFLFEYFSETQRNKGNFPGRFSGRQFSNSRSEMNVSTLELGDSALYLCASSPSPGYNEQFFGPGTRLTVL.